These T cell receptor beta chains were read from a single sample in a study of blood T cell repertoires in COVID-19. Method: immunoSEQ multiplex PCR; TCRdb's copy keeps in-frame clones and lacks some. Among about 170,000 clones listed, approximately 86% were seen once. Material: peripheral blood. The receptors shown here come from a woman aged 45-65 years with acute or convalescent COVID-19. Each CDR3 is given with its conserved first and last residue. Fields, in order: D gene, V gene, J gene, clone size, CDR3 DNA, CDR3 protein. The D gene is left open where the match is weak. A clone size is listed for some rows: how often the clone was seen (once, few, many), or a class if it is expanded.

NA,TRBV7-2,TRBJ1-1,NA,TGTGCCAGCAGCCTGGGGCGGAACACTGAAGCTTTCTTT,CASSLGRNTEAFF
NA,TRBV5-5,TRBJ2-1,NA,TGTGCCAGCAGCTTGGGAGGGGGTTATGAGCAGTTCTTC,CASSLGGGYEQFF
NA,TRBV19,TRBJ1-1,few,TGTGCCAGTGAATCCGGGGGGACTGAAGCTTTCTTT,CASESGGTEAFF
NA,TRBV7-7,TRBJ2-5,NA,TGTGCCAGCAGCTTAGGCCCCCGGGTTCGAGAGACCCAGTACTTC,CASSLGPRVRETQYF
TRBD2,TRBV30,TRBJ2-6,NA,TGTGCCTGGAGCCCCGGGACTAGCGGAAACCCTTTCTCTGGGGCCAACGTCCTGACTTTC,CAWSPGTSGNPFSGANVLTF
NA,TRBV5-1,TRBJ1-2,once,TGCGCCAGCAGCGTAGGACAGACAGCTAACTATGGCTACACCTTC,CASSVGQTANYGYTF
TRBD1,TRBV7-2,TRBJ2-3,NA,TGTGCCAGCAGCTCGGGACAGGCCTTAAGCACAGATACGCAGTATTTT,CASSSGQALSTDTQYF
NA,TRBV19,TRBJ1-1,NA,TGTGCCAGTAGTATAACCAGGGCGTACACTGAAGCTTTCTTT,CASSITRAYTEAFF
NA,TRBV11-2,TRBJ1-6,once,TGTGCCAGCAGCTCCCAAACAGCTAATAATTCACCCCTCCACTTT,CASSSQTANNSPLHF
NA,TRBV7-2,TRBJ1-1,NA,TGTGCCAGCAGCTTTCACATGAACACTGAAGCTTTCTTT,CASSFHMNTEAFF
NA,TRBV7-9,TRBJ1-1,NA,TGTGCCAGCAGCTTAGGAACAAACACTGAAGCTTTCTTT,CASSLGTNTEAFF
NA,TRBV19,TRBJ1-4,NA,TGTGCCAGTAGTATAGGGGCACGGGAAGATGAAAAACTGTTTTTT,CASSIGAREDEKLFF
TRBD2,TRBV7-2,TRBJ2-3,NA,TGTGCCAGCAGCTTAGACCCGGGACTAGCGAGGGGTACGCAGTATTTT,CASSLDPGLARGTQYF
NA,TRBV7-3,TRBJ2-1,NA,TGTGCCAGCAGCTTAACATCTGCGAAAAATGAGCAGTTCTTC,CASSLTSAKNEQFF
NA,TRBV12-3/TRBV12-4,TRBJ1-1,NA,TGTGCCAGCAGTCTACAGGGTTATGAAGCTTTCTTT,CASSLQGYEAFF
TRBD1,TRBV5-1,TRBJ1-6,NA,TGCGCCAGCAGCAAAGAGGGACAGGGGAATTCACCCCTCCACTTT,CASSKEGQGNSPLHF
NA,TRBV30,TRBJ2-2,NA,TGTGCCTGGAGTGCTCGGGACACACGGGCCACCGGGGAGCTGTTTTTT,CAWSARDTRATGELFF
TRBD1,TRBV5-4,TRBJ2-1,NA,TGTGCCAGTGGGACAGACACCTACAATGAGCAGTTCTTC,CASGTDTYNEQFF
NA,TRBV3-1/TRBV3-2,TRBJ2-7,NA,TGTGCCAGCAGCCAAGAGGGGGGGGGCAGCTACGAGCAGTACTTC,CASSQEGGGSYEQYF
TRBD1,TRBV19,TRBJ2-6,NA,TGTGCCAGTCGTAGACTTGGACAGGGATCTGGGGCCAACGTCCTGACTTTC,CASRRLGQGSGANVLTF
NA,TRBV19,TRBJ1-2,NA,TGTGCCAGCCAGGGTCACGGCTACACCTTC,CASQGHGYTF
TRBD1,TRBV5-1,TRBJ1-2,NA,TGCGCCAGCAGCTACGGGACAGGGGGAGCTAACTATGGCTACACCTTC,CASSYGTGGANYGYTF
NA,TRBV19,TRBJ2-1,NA,TGTGCCAGTAGTATGGGTTACAGGAGCTCCTACAATGAGCAGTTCTTC,CASSMGYRSSYNEQFF
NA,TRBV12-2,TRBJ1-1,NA,TGTGCAAGTCGCTTAGGAGACAGGGAAGGCACTGAAGCTTTCTTT,CASRLGDREGTEAFF
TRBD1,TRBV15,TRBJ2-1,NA,TGTGCCACCAGCAGACCGGGACAGGGTGCCTACAATGAGCAGTTCTTC,CATSRPGQGAYNEQFF
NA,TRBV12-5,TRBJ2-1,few,TGTGCTAGTGCCTCCAGTTCCTACAATGAGCAGTTCTTC,CASASSSYNEQFF
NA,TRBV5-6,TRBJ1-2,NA,TGTGCCAGCAGCTCCGGACAGTCTCTCAACTATGGCTACACCTTC,CASSSGQSLNYGYTF
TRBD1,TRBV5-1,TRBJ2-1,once,TGCGCCAGCAGCCCGACAGGGGTTGGCAATGAGCAGTTCTTC,CASSPTGVGNEQFF
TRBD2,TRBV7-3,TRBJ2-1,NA,TGTGCCAGCAGCTCTTCAGGGAGGGATGAGCAGTTCTTC,CASSSSGRDEQFF
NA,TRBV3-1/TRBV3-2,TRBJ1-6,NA,TGTGCCAGCAGCCCCAAGGGCAGGGCGCAGAATTCACCCCTCCACTTT,CASSPKGRAQNSPLHF
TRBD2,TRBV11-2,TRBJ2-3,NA,TGTGCCAGCAGCTTAATCGCGACTAGCGGGGGGGCAGATACGCAGTATTTT,CASSLIATSGGADTQYF
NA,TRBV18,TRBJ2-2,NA,TGTGCCAGCTCACCGGAACAGACAAACACCGGGGAGCTGTTTTTT,CASSPEQTNTGELFF
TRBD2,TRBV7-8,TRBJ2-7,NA,TGTGCCAGCAGCTTAGTTAGCGGGGGGAATACCTACGAGCAGTACTTC,CASSLVSGGNTYEQYF
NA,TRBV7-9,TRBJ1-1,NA,TGTGCCAGCAGCCCCCTCCCAGGGTACACTGAAGCTTTCTTT,CASSPLPGYTEAFF